This TCR beta chain was obtained from a study of blood T cells in healthy people across ages. Across the study: In model experiments, template switching was able to capture about one barcoded beta molecule for every two T cells that were present.

About this clonotype itself: Antigen specificity is unknown.

General observations from the study: Calculation of diversity from one million T cells yielded estimates considered to be underestimates.

For the second PCR, which ran for about 6 to 11 cycles, a sample-barcoded 5' primer and a J-beta primer mix were used. Each cDNA molecule carried a tag from a template-switch adaptor that contained 12 random nucleotides. TCRdb reprocessed the 5' RACE reads with MiXCR, giving one entry per CDR3 protein. This sample has roughly 800,000 distinct CDR3 sequences; approximately 53% occur once, and the top ten carry 41%. V was trimmed by 3 bases and J by 7 bases, leaving 6 bases between them. This CDR3 region has 11 residues. The germline gives CDR1 SNHLY, CDR2 FYNNEI. Caucasian individuals from Russia who were healthy and aged about 6 to 100 acted as donors.

The material sequenced was blood. The chain is built from TRBV2 and TRBJ1-1, with D unclear. The TCR sequence derives from an older man in good health. The CDR3 is CASSERVEAFF. Here the CDR3 DNA reads TGTGCCAGCAGTGAGAGGGTTGAAGCTTTCTTT.